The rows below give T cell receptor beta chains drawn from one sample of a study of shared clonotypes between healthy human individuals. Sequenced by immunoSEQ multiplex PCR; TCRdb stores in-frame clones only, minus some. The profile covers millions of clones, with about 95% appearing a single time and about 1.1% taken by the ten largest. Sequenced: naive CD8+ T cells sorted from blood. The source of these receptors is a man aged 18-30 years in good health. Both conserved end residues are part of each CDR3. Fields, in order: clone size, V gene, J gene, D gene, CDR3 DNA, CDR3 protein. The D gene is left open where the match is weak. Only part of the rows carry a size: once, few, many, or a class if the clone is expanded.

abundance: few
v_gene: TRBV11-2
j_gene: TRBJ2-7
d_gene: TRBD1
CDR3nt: TGTGCCAGCAACCAGGGACCGGGACAGGGGTCCTACGAGCAGTACTTC
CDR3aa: CASNQGPGQGSYEQYF

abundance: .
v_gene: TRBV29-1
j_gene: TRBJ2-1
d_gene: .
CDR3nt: TGCAGCGTTACCCTAGCTTTCGATGAGCAGTTCTTC
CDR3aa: CSVTLAFDEQFF

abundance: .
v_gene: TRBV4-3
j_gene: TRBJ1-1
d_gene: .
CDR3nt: TGCGCCAGCAGCCAAGTTGAGACAGGATACGAAGCTTTCTTT
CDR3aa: CASSQVETGYEAFF

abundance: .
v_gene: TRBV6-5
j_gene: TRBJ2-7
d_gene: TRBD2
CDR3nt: TGTGCCAGCAGTTGGGGACTAGCGGGGGCTCTGAACGAGCAGTACTTC
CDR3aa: CASSWGLAGALNEQYF

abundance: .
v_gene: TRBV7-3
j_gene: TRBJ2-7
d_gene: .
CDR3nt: TGTGCCAGCAGCTTAAAAGGGGACCCCGCGGGGACCTTC
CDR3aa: CASSLKGDPAGTF

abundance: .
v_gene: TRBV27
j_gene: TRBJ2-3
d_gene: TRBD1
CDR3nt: TGTGCCAGCAGTTGGACAGGGAGCACAGATACGCAGTATTTT
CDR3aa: CASSWTGSTDTQYF

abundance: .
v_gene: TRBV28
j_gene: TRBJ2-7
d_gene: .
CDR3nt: TGTGCCAGCATCACGACAAGGGAAGCCTACGAGCAGTACTTC
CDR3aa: CASITTREAYEQYF

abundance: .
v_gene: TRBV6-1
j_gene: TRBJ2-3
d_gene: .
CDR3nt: TGTGCCAGCAGTGAACGGCCGGTCGGAGATACGCAGTATTTT
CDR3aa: CASSERPVGDTQYF

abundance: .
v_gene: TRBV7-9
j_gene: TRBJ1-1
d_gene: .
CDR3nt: TGTGCCAGCAGCATTGAGAGTGGTAGCACTGAAGCTTTCTTT
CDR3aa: CASSIESGSTEAFF

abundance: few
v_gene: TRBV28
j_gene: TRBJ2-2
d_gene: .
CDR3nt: TGTGCCAGCAGTTTAGACAGTACGAACACCGGGGAGCTGTTTTTT
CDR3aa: CASSLDSTNTGELFF

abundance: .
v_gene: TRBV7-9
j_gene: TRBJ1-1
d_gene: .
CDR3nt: TGTGCCAGCAGCTCCCCCGGCGGCAGGGTGGACACTGAAGCTTTCTTT
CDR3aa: CASSSPGGRVDTEAFF

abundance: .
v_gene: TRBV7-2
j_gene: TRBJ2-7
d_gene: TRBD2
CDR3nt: TGTGCCAGCAGCTTAGTTAGTGGGACTAGCGGGATCTACGAGCAGTACTTC
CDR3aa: CASSLVSGTSGIYEQYF

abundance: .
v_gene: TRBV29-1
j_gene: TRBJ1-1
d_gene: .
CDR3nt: TGCAGCGTTGGCGGGACGGCGAACACTGAAGCTTTCTTT
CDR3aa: CSVGGTANTEAFF

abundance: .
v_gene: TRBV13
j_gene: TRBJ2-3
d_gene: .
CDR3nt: TGTGCCAGCAGCTTACTTTCTAGCACAGATACGCAGTATTTT
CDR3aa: CASSLLSSTDTQYF

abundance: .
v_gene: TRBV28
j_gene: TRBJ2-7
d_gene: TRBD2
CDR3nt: TGTGCCAGCAGTGCCGGGAGGCACTCCTACGAGCAGTACTTC
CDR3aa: CASSAGRHSYEQYF

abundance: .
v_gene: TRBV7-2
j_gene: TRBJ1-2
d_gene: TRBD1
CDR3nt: TGTGCCAGCAGCTTAACCGGGACAGAGGATGGCTACACCTTC
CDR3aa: CASSLTGTEDGYTF

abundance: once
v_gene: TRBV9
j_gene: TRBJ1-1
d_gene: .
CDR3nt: TGTGCCAGCAGCGTGGGTGGGGCCACTGAAGCTTTCTTT
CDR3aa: CASSVGGATEAFF

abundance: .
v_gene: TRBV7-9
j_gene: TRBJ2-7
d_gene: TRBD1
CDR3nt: TGTGCCAGCAGCTCGGACAGGCCAGTCGAGCAGTACTTC
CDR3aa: CASSSDRPVEQYF

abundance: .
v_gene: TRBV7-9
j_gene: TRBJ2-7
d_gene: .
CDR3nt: TGTGCCAGCAGTCCCGGAGGGAGCGGCTACGAGCAGTACTTC
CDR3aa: CASSPGGSGYEQYF

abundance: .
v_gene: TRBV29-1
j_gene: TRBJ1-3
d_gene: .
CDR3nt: TGCAGCGTTGACGACGCCTCTGGAAACACCATATATTTT
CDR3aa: CSVDDASGNTIYF

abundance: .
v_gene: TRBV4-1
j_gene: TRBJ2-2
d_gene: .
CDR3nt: TGCGCCAGCAGCCAAGGCCAGTGGAGCACCGGGGAGCTGTTTTTT
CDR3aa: CASSQGQWSTGELFF

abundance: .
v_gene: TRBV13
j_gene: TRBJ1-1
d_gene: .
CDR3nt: TGTGCCAGCAGTTTGGAGCTGGTGAACACTGAAGCTTTCTTT
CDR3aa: CASSLELVNTEAFF

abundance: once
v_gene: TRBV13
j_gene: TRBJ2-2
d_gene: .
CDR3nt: TGTGCCAGCAGCTTAGGCCTAAGCAGGGTGGACCACACCGGGGAGCTGTTTTTT
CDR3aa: CASSLGLSRVDHTGELFF

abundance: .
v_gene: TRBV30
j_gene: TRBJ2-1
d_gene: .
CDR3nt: TGTGCCTGGAGTGGCCTAAACAATGAGCAGTTCTTC
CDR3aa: CAWSGLNNEQFF

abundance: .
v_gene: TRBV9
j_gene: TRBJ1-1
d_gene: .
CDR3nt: TGTGCCAGCAGCGAACAGGGTCGGGCCAACACTGAAGCTTTCTTT
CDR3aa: CASSEQGRANTEAFF

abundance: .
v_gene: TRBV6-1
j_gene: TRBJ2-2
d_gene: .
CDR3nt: TGTGCCAGCAGTGAAGCGTGGGGGGGCCCGGACACCGGGGAGCTGTTTTTT
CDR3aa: CASSEAWGGPDTGELFF

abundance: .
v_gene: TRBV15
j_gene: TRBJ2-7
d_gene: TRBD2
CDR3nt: TGTGCCACTTCCGGGACTAGCGGAAGGCTCCACGAGCAGTACTTC
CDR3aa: CATSGTSGRLHEQYF